This TCR beta chain was documented in a study of human T cells and chemical hapten exposure. Study-wide results and limits: Expanded TCRs produced significantly more large CDR3 similarity clusters than controls did. Once DPC sensitization occurred, TCRs above 1 in 1000 frequency showed no change.

The CDR3 totals 15 residues. The germline gives CDR1 SGHNT, CDR2 YENEEA. V shed 3 bases and J shed 1 base, with 13 bases lying between them. Using its own MiXCR run on the RACE reads, TCRdb lists one record per CDR3 protein. This table holds approximately 52,000 distinct CDR3 sequences, roughly 11% found once. Documented time point: patch test 1, 2 weeks after DPC sensitization. Treatment noted: therapeutic diphenylcyclopropenone sensitization with weekly scalp DPC. RNA extraction used unfractionated whole blood as the source of total RNA. Venepuncture was done earlier than the placement of each patch test. The study enrolled 18 to 70-year-old alopecia patients suitable for DPC. Turning to this clonotype: What it binds is unknown.

The sequencing used whole blood, collected in connection with sensitization to the hapten diphenylcyclopropenone (DPC). The receptor was derived from a woman aged 35 to 49 with alopecia areata. Some clones in this sample may be carry-over from other donors' samples. This chain links TRBV11-3 with TRBJ2-7, with a possible D match to TRBD1 (6 bases). The CDR3 loop is CASSLEDRLSYEQYF. The CDR3, as DNA: TGTGCCAGCAGCTTGGAAGACAGGCTATCCTACGAGCAGTACTTC.